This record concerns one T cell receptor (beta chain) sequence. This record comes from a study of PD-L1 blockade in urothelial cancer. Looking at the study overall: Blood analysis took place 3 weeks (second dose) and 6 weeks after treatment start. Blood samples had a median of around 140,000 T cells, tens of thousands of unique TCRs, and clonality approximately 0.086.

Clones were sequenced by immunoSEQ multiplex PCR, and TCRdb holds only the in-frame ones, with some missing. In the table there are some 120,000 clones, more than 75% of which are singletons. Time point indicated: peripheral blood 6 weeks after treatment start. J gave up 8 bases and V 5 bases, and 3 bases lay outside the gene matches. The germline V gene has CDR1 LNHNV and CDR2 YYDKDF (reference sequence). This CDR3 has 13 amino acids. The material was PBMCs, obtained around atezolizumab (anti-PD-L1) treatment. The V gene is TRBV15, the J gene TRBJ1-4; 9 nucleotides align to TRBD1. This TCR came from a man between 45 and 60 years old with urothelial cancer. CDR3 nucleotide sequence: TGTGCCACCAGCGGGGGGACAGGGGAAAAACTGTTTTTT. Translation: CATSGGTGEKLFF. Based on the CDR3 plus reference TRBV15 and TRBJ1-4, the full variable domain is DAMVIQNPRYQVTQFGKPVTLSCSQTLNHNVMYWYQQKSSQAPKLLFHYYDKDFNNEADTPDNFQSRRPNTSFCFLDIRSPGLGDTAMYLCATSGGTGEKLFFGSGTQLSVL.